These 15 T cell receptor beta chains originate from one sample sequenced in a study of human T cells and chemical hapten exposure. TCRdb re-called the RACE reads with MiXCR, one entry per CDR3 protein. The table shows some 79,000 distinct CDR3 sequences, with about 10% occurring only once. The time point here: patch test 2, 6 weeks after DPC sensitization. The treatment is: therapeutic diphenylcyclopropenone sensitization with weekly scalp DPC. Here the sequenced sample was whole blood, taken in connection with sensitization to the hapten diphenylcyclopropenone (DPC). The receptors were gathered from a woman in her forties or fifties with alopecia areata. Some clones in this sample may be carry-over from other donors' samples.

This clonotype turned up a few times. The rearrangement joins TRBV29-1 to TRBJ2-1; 8 bases line up with TRBD2. V shed 4 bases and J 8 bases; nucleotides not matched to a gene: 7. The CDR3 runs 13 residues. The germline gives CDR1 SQVTM, CDR2 ANQGSEA. CDR3 DNA: TGCAGCGTTGTAAGCGGGAGCTCCGATGAGCAGTTCTTC. It specifies CSVVSGSSDEQFF.

This clonotype was seen repeatedly, ten times or more. The chain combines TRBV4-3 with TRBJ2-5, with unresolved D. Germline V gene data show CDR1 as LGHNA and CDR2 as YSLEER. V was pared by 0 bases and J by 5 bases, with 10 bases between. This CDR3 has 14 residues. CDR3 in amino acids: CASSQDTSRETQYF. The CDR3 DNA is TGCGCCAGCAGCCAAGATACTTCGAGGGAGACCCAGTACTTC.

Many counts were recorded for this clonotype. This chain joins TRBV30 and TRBJ1-1, with D uncertain. The germline V and J ends were trimmed by 0 bases and 5 bases, with 13 bases remaining between them. Germline lookup yields CDR1 GTSNPN and CDR2 SVGIG (reference sequence). The CDR3 consists of 14 residues. For the CDR3, the DNA is TGTGCCTGGAGTGTAGCCCAGACGAAAACTGAAGCTTTCTTT. Its protein product is CAWSVAQTKTEAFF.

This clonotype came up many times. This sequence joins TRBV7-8 and TRBJ1-2, with D possibly matching TRBD1 (6 bases). The V end was cut by 0 bases, the J end by 6 bases, with 11 bases between. The CDR3 covers 14 residues. Germline CDR1 reads SGHVS; CDR2 reads FQNEAQ. For the CDR3, the DNA is TGTGCCAGCAGCTTAGCGCGGGCAGGGGATGGCTACACCTTC. Amino acid sequence: CASSLARAGDGYTF.

For the CDR3, the DNA is TGTGCCAGCAGCTTGGGACAGCCGCCCAATGAGCAGTTCTTC. It specifies CASSLGQPPNEQFF. This chain uses TRBV11-2 with TRBJ2-1; 7 nucleotides line up with TRBD1. Germline CDR1 SGHAT, CDR2 FQNNGV. The junction had 5 bases not matched to a gene; V was cut back by 3 bases and J by 6 bases. This CDR3 region has 14 residues.

This clonotype was recorded many times. The V gene is TRBV10-3, the J gene TRBJ2-7; the match to TRBD2 covers 8 bases. Trimming removed 11 bases from V and 2 bases from J; junction bases left unmatched: 11. From germline, CDR1 is ENHRY and CDR2 SYGVKD. This CDR3 is built from 14 residues. The chain's CDR3 is CAARSSGNAYEQYF. CDR3 sequence (DNA): TGTGCCGCGCGTAGTAGCGGGAACGCCTACGAGCAGTACTTC.

This clonotype has more than one count but fewer than ten. The chain employs TRBV6-5 and TRBJ1-4; D is undetermined. V was clipped by 4 bases and J by 7 bases, with 19 bases between them. The CDR3 runs 16 residues. Germline lookup yields CDR1 MNHEY and CDR2 SVGAGI. CDR3 loop: CASSSTTALSIEKLFF. CDR3 DNA sequence: TGTGCCAGCAGTTCGACCACAGCTCTTTCGATTGAAAAACTGTTTTTT.

This clonotype was seen a few times. This sequence joins TRBV28 and TRBJ2-2; D ambiguous. CDR1 MDHEN and CDR2 SYDVKM come from the germline V gene. The CDR3 contains 11 residues. V gave up 3 bases and J gave up 9 bases, with 5 bases separating them. The CDR3 DNA follows: TGTGCCAGCAGTTTGAGGCGGGAGCTGTTTTTT. Translated: CASSLRRELFF.

This clonotype was counted at least ten times. The rearrangement joins TRBV5-4 to TRBJ2-3; D tentatively reads TRBD1 or TRBD2 (5 bases each). CDR3 length: 15 amino acids. V was clipped by 3 bases and J by 1 base, with 12 bases between them. The germline V gene has CDR1 SGHNT and CDR2 YYREEE (reference sequence). Here the CDR3 DNA reads TGTGCCAGCAGCTCCGCCCGGGACCGCACAGATACGCAGTATTTT. Protein sequence: CASSSARDRTDTQYF.

This clonotype was seen many times. This chain uses TRBV5-6 with TRBJ1-2; D unclear. Trimming cost V 0 bases and J 5 bases, with 14 bases left between them. Germline lookup yields CDR1 SGHDT and CDR2 YYEEEE. This CDR3 has 15 residues. In nucleotides, the CDR3 is TGTGCCAGCAGCTTGGCCTTAGCCTTGCCTTATGGCTACACCTTC. This encodes CASSLALALPYGYTF.

This clonotype was seen at least ten times. J is TRBJ1-5 and V is TRBV18, with TRBD1 as a possible D gene (5 bases). The CDR3 is made up of 14 amino acids. Trimming removed 3 bases from V and 0 bases from J, with 6 bases in between. From germline, CDR1 is KGHSH and CDR2 LQKENI. The CDR3 loop reads CASSPTDSNQPQHF. DNA of the CDR3: TGTGCCAGCTCACCGACAGATAGCAATCAGCCCCAGCATTTT.

V usage is TRBV15 and J usage is TRBJ1-2, with D possibly TRBD1 on 6 matching bases. CDR3 length equals 15 residues. Germline V lookup: CDR1 LNHNV, CDR2 YYDKDF (reference sequence). The V and J ends lost 3 bases and 4 bases respectively, with 15 bases between them. CDR3 nucleotides: TGTGCCACCAGCAGGGTGGGGGGCGACTTCTATGGCTACACCTTC. This codes for CATSRVGGDFYGYTF.

The CDR3, as DNA: TGCAGTGCCCCACCGGGGATAGTACTAGCGGGAGACATTCCCACAGATACGCAGTATTTT. Translation gives CSAPPGIVLAGDIPTDTQYF. V usage is TRBV20-1 and J usage is TRBJ2-3; 11 nucleotides line up with TRBD2. The CDR3 consists of 20 residues. The germline V gene has CDR1 DFQATT and CDR2 SNEGSKA (reference sequence). V dropped 6 bases and J dropped 2; count of bases not matched to a gene: 22.

In this sample, this clonotype turned up a few times. The V call is TRBV29-1, the J call TRBJ1-4, with no clear D. The CDR3 loop spans 14 amino acids. V was shortened by 7 bases and J by 3 bases, with 15 bases between the two germline ends. Per germline, CDR1 SQVTM and CDR2 ANQGSEA. The CDR3: CSALPSSPNEKLFF. CDR3 nucleotide sequence: TGCAGCGCCCTCCCTTCTAGCCCTAATGAAAAACTGTTTTTT.

This chain connects TRBV7-2 to TRBJ2-3; possibly TRBD1 for D (5 bases). Germline CDR1 SGHTA, CDR2 FQGNSA. CDR3 length equals 13 residues. Trimming took off 5 bases at V and 7 bases at J, with 13 bases between the two ends. CDR3 nucleotide sequence: TGTGCCAGCAGCAATAACCCAGGGTATACGCAGTATTTT. It codes for CASSNNPGYTQYF.